These 32 T cell receptor beta chains were all obtained from the same sample, sequenced in a study of blood T cell repertoires in COVID-19. Sequenced by immunoSEQ multiplex PCR; TCRdb stores in-frame clones only, minus some. The sample comprises about 120,000 clones, around 83% of which are singletons, and 10% to 15% rests with the top ten. Sequenced input: peripheral blood. The source of these receptors is a man between 60 and 75 years old with acute or convalescent COVID-19.

This clone turned up a few times. The genes are TRBV6-5 and TRBJ1-5; 8 bases are a match to TRBD1. The CDR3 is 13 amino acids. V trimming: 8 bases; J trimming: 3 bases; junction bases outside the gene matches: 3. Looked up from germline, CDR1 is MNHEY and CDR2 is SVGAGI. CDR3 sequence (DNA): TGTGCCAGCCGGACAGGGTACAATCAGCCCCAGCATTTT. Translated, it gives CASRTGYNQPQHF.

The rearrangement links TRBV11-2 to TRBJ1-6, with 9 bases lining up with TRBD1. The V segment lost 5 bases and the J segment 8 bases; nucleotides outside the gene matches: 4. The germline CDR1 and CDR2 sequences are SGHAT and FQNNGV. This CDR3 has 14 amino acids. The CDR3 reads CASSMWDRDSPLHF. The DNA for the CDR3 is TGTGCCAGCAGCATGTGGGACAGGGATTCACCCCTCCACTTT.

The J gene is TRBJ2-7, the V gene TRBV18, with D perhaps TRBD1 (6 bases). Per the germline V gene, CDR1 is KGHSH and CDR2 is LQKENI. Trimming took 1 base from V and 6 from J, leaving 16 bases between them. This CDR3 has 15 residues. CDR3 nucleotide sequence: TGTGCCAGCTCACCACAGACACAGGGAACCTCCGAGCAGTACTTC. Translation: CASSPQTQGTSEQYF.

The rearrangement links TRBV5-1 to TRBJ1-2, with 11 bases identical to TRBD1. Trimming cost V 6 bases and J 6 bases; bases outside gene matches: 10. CDR1 is SGHRS and CDR2 is YFSETQ in the germline V gene. The CDR3 sequence is 15 residues long. In DNA, the CDR3 is TGCGCCAGCACCTCGGGACAGGGGGTTTTGAATGGCTACACCTTC. Protein sequence: CASTSGQGVLNGYTF.

The gene calls are TRBV27 and TRBJ2-1, with D maybe TRBD1 (7 bases). The CDR3 is 14 amino acids. V lost 3 bases and J 5 bases, leaving 11 bases between the germline ends. Germline loops: CDR1 MNHEY, CDR2 SMNVEV (reference sequence). CDR3 nucleotides: TGTGCCAGCAGTTTGGCAGGGGGGAACAATGAGCAGTTCTTC. Amino acids: CASSLAGGNNEQFF.

The gene calls are TRBV11-2 and TRBJ1-1, with D perhaps TRBD1 (6 bases). The CDR3 runs 15 residues. V was shortened by 3 bases and J by 3 bases, with 14 bases between the two germline ends. The V gene's germline CDR1 is SGHAT and CDR2 FQNNGV. The CDR3 is CASSFRGAGYTEAFF. The CDR3 DNA follows: TGTGCCAGCAGCTTCCGGGGGGCTGGGTACACTGAAGCTTTCTTT.

This clone turned up a few times. The chain employs TRBV10-3 and TRBJ1-2, with 7 bases identical to TRBD1. Germline V gives CDR1 ENHRY, CDR2 SYGVKD. CDR3 length: 16 amino acids. V dropped 3 bases and J dropped 7; count of bases not matched to a gene: 14. CDR3 sequence reads: CAISDPRTGLPSGYTF. CDR3 nucleotides: TGTGCCATCAGTGACCCAAGGACAGGATTACCTAGTGGCTACACCTTC.

As DNA, the CDR3 is TGTGCCAGCAGTTCCGGGACAGGGGAAAGCTATGGCTACACCTTC. Protein product: CASSSGTGESYGYTF. J is TRBJ1-2 and V is TRBV6-5; TRBD1 aligns across 10 bases. Unmatched junction bases numbered 6, after V lost 4 bases and J lost 4 bases. CDR1 and CDR2 from the germline V gene are MNHEY and SVGAGI. The CDR3 sequence is 15 residues long.

The rearrangement uses TRBV30 and TRBJ2-1, with D possibly TRBD2 on 5 matching bases. V was pared by 1 base and J by 2 bases, with 6 bases between. CDR1 is GTSNPN and CDR2 is SVGIG in the germline V gene (reference sequence). The CDR3 has 13 residues. The CDR3 bases are TGTGCCTGGAGTGAAGCGGCCTACAATGAGCAGTTCTTC. This codes for CAWSEAAYNEQFF. The full variable domain, with the rest looked up from reference TRBV30 and TRBJ2-1, is SQTIHQWPATLVQPVGSPLSLECTVEGTSNPNLYWYRQAAGRGLQLLFYSVGIGQISSEVPQNLSASRPQDRQFILSSKKLLLSDSGFYLCAWSEAAYNEQFFGPGTRLTVL.

As concerns this clone: Germline and junction disagree at one end, which may indicate a read error. V gene TRBV2 combines with J gene TRBJ1-6; D possibly corresponds to TRBD1 (6 bases). The CDR3 extends over 16 amino acids. Looked up from germline, CDR1 is SNHLY and CDR2 is FYNNEI. This CDR3 reads CVSGISQGLGNSPLHF. The CDR3 DNA reads as TGTGTCAGCGGAATCTCACAGGGCCTCGGAAATTCACCCCTCCACTTT.

V usage is TRBV7-9 and J usage is TRBJ1-1; D remains ambiguous. Germline assignment: CDR1 SEHNR and CDR2 FQNEAQ (reference sequence). This CDR3 spans 15 amino acids. V was cut by 5 bases and J by 1 base, with 14 bases left in between. The CDR3, as DNA: TGTGCCAGCAGCGCTGATAGATCCCGGAACACTGAAGCTTTCTTT. As protein: CASSADRSRNTEAFF.

A single count supports this clone. The chain has TRBV5-1 and TRBJ2-3, with 8 bases identical to TRBD2. With V trimmed by 6 bases and J by 1 base, 13 bases remained unmatched. The CDR3 sequence is 17 residues long. Germline CDR1 reads SGHRS; CDR2 reads YFSETQ. The CDR3 bases are TGCGCCAGCAAAATCGGCGGCCTGACTAGCGGCACAGATACGCAGTATTTT. Its protein product is CASKIGGLTSGTDTQYF.

The chain has TRBV4-2 and TRBJ2-3, with 7 bases lining up with TRBD2. CDR3 length: 15 residues. The J segment lost 3 bases and the V segment lost 4 bases, leaving 7 bases of the junction unmatched. In germline, CDR1 is LGHNA, CDR2 YNFKEQ. This CDR3 reads CASSPVGGRTDTQYF. The CDR3 nucleotides read TGTGCCAGCAGCCCGGTGGGCGGGAGAACAGATACGCAGTATTTT.

The chain is built from TRBV28 and TRBJ2-7, with D perhaps matching TRBD2 (6 bases). V was clipped by 7 bases and J by 1 base, with 14 bases between them. The length of the CDR3 is 14 residues. In germline, CDR1 is MDHEN, CDR2 SYDVKM. CDR3 sequence (DNA): TGTGCCAGCACCCACTCGGGACTTTCCTACGAGCAGTACTTC. Translation: CASTHSGLSYEQYF.

The rearrangement uses TRBV7-9 and TRBJ2-1; D not resolved. Between the trimmed V and J ends, which lost 5 bases and 9 bases, there was a span of 17 bases. The CDR3 is 14 residues long. Germline CDR1 reads SEHNR; CDR2 reads FQNEAQ (reference sequence). The CDR3 reads CASSPDWFGSEQFF. The CDR3 nucleotides are TGTGCCAGCAGCCCCGACTGGTTTGGCAGTGAGCAGTTCTTC.

The chain joins TRBV30 to TRBJ2-1, with TRBD1 matching over 8 bases. Germline V gene lookup returns CDR1 GTSNPN and CDR2 SVGIG (reference sequence). V lost 3 bases, J lost 1 base, and 2 bases stayed unmatched. CDR3 length: 14 residues. CDR3: CAWRHRGSYNEQFF. CDR3 coding DNA: TGTGCCTGGAGGCACAGGGGGTCCTACAATGAGCAGTTCTTC. Full variable domain (outside the CDR3, taken from reference TRBV30 and TRBJ2-1): SQTIHQWPATLVQPVGSPLSLECTVEGTSNPNLYWYRQAAGRGLQLLFYSVGIGQISSEVPQNLSASRPQDRQFILSSKKLLLSDSGFYLCAWRHRGSYNEQFFGPGTRLTVL.

The chain joins TRBV9 to TRBJ2-5; tentatively, D is TRBD2 (5 bases). CDR3 length: 13 amino acids. CDR1 is SGDLS, CDR2 YYNGEE, per germline. V lost 0 bases, J lost 7 bases, and 10 bases lay in between. CDR3 sequence reads: CASSVAAGGTQYF. The CDR3 DNA is TGTGCCAGCAGCGTAGCCGCGGGTGGGACCCAGTACTTC.

This chain uses TRBV9 with TRBJ2-7; a weak D match, TRBD2 (6 bases). Trimming left V 3 bases short and J 4 bases short, with 11 bases between. Germline CDR1 SGDLS, CDR2 YYNGEE. This CDR3 contains 13 residues. The CDR3 nucleotides are TGTGCCAGCAGCGCGGAGGGCCCGTACGAGCAGTACTTC. Residues: CASSAEGPYEQYF.

The chain is built from TRBV28 and TRBJ2-3; 8 bases match TRBD2. V lost 6 bases, J lost 0 bases, and 8 bases stayed unmatched. Germline CDR1 MDHEN, CDR2 SYDVKM. CDR3 length equals 16 residues. CDR3 nucleotide sequence: TGTGCCAGCAGCCCCAGCGGGAGACTTAGCACAGATACGCAGTATTTT. As protein: CASSPSGRLSTDTQYF.

This rearrangement joins TRBV29-1 to TRBJ2-2; TRBD1 agrees at 10 bases. Germline V lookup: CDR1 SQVTM, CDR2 ANQGSEA. J was trimmed by 4 bases and V by 2 bases; bases with no gene match: 1. The CDR3 loop spans 14 amino acids. The CDR3 region is CSVERTGGTGELFF. In DNA, the CDR3 is TGCAGCGTTGAAAGGACAGGGGGCACCGGGGAGCTGTTTTTT.

The CDR3 DNA is TGTGCCAGCCGGGGGACTAGCGGGAGTTCGGATACGCAGTATTTT. Protein product: CASRGTSGSSDTQYF. The rearrangement uses TRBV18 and TRBJ2-3; 14 bases align to TRBD2. CDR3 size: 15 residues. CDR1 is KGHSH, CDR2 LQKENI, per germline. J was trimmed by 6 bases and V by 8 bases; bases with no gene match: 7. The variable domain in full, completed from reference TRBV18 and TRBJ2-3, reads NAGVMQNPRHLVRRRGQEARLRCSPMKGHSHVYWYRQLPEEGLKFMVYLQKENIIDESGMPKERFSAEFPKEGPSILRIQQVVRGDSAAYFCASRGTSGSSDTQYFGPGTRLTVL.

Details on this clone: The same CDR3 can be traced to other DNA sequences in this sample. This sequence joins TRBV5-1 and TRBJ2-5; possible D gene TRBD2, 6 bases. The length of the CDR3 is 13 residues. Trimming took 4 bases from V and 5 from J, leaving 12 bases between them. CDR1 is SGHRS, CDR2 YFSETQ, per germline. The CDR3 sequence: CASSGTAGETQYF. The DNA for the CDR3 is TGCGCCAGCAGCGGAACGGCGGGGGAGACCCAGTACTTC.

The chain employs TRBV7-2 and TRBJ1-5; D may be TRBD1 (5 bases). V lost 3 bases and J lost 7, with 7 bases in between. CDR3 length: 12 residues. From germline, CDR1 is SGHTA and CDR2 FQGNSA. The CDR3 region has the DNA TGTGCCAGCAGCTTCCGGGGGCAGCCCCAGCATTTT. Its translation is CASSFRGQPQHF.

The gene calls are TRBV12-2 and TRBJ2-7; the listed D gene, TRBD2, was not tested against the DNA. TRBV12-2 counts as a pseudogene. There are 19 residues in the CDR3. CDR3 region: CASRDGTSGRADSSYEQYF. DNA for the CDR3: TGTGCAAGTCGCGATGGGACTAGCGGGAGGGCCGATAGCTCCTACGAGCAGTACTTC.

The J gene is TRBJ1-2, the V gene TRBV2; D gene ambiguous. V shed 4 bases and J shed 8 bases, with 14 bases lying between them. CDR1 SNHLY and CDR2 FYNNEI come from the germline V gene. The CDR3 covers 13 residues. Here the CDR3 DNA reads TGTGCCAGCAGTGTGAACAGCGGCTTCGGCTACACCTTC. It is translated as CASSVNSGFGYTF.

This clone has a handful of counts. The chain has TRBV7-2 and TRBJ1-1; 7 bases fit TRBD1. The V segment lost 2 bases and the J segment 2 bases; nucleotides outside the gene matches: 8. There are 16 residues in the CDR3. Germline CDR1 and CDR2: SGHTA and FQGNSA. In nucleotides, the CDR3 is TGTGCCAGCAGCTTAATAGCCGGGACAGCTAACACTGAAGCTTTCTTT. It specifies CASSLIAGTANTEAFF.

The rearrangement uses TRBV6-1 and TRBJ1-1; D gene unclear. The V gene lost 3 bases and the J gene lost 6 bases, with 14 bases spanning the gap. This CDR3 region has 14 residues. CDR1 is MNHNS and CDR2 is SASEGT in the germline V gene. CDR3 bases: TGTGCCAGCAGTGACAACCCGAACAACCCTGAAGCTTTCTTT. Translation gives CASSDNPNNPEAFF.

The rearrangement uses TRBV27 and TRBJ1-1; 10 bases map to TRBD1. The V gene's germline CDR1 is MNHEY and CDR2 SMNVEV (reference sequence). This CDR3 is 15 amino acids long. The ends lost 9 bases at V and 4 bases at J; junction bases unmatched: 11. CDR3 sequence reads: CASQPYRDRGTEAFF. CDR3 sequence (DNA): TGTGCCAGTCAACCCTATCGGGACAGGGGCACTGAAGCTTTCTTT.

On this clone itself: This sample includes further DNA sequences coding for the same CDR3. The rearrangement uses TRBV5-1 and TRBJ1-1, with a possible D match to TRBD1 (6 bases). The CDR3 loop spans 13 amino acids. V was trimmed by 2 bases and J by 2 bases, leaving 7 bases between them. CDR1 is SGHRS, CDR2 YFSETQ, per germline. The chain's CDR3 is CASSLQGNTEAFF. The DNA for the CDR3 is TGCGCCAGCAGCTTACAGGGTAACACTGAAGCTTTCTTT. The variable domain in full, with the rest retrieved from reference TRBV5-1 and TRBJ1-1, is KAGVTQTPRYLIKTRGQQVTLSCSPISGHRSVSWYQQTPGQGLQFLFEYFSETQRNKGNFPGRFSGRQFSNSRSEMNVSTLELGDSALYLCASSLQGNTEAFFGQGTRLTVV.

This clone was found once. V gene TRBV3-1 (or the pseudogene TRBV3-2) combines with J gene TRBJ2-7, with D possibly matching TRBD2 (5 bases). V was trimmed by 4 bases and J by 3 bases, leaving 25 bases between them. Germline CDR1 reads LGHDT; CDR2 reads YNNKEL (reference sequence). The CDR3 runs to 18 residues. The CDR3 spells CASSPQPDPKRINYEQYF. In DNA form, the CDR3 reads TGTGCCAGCAGCCCACAACCCGACCCTAAGCGGATTAACTACGAGCAGTACTTC.

Note on this clone: Other DNA sequences in the sample encode the same CDR3. The chain joins TRBV9 to TRBJ2-5; TRBD2 matches at 7 bases. V was clipped by 0 bases and J by 4 bases; unmatched bases: 0. Germline V gene lookup returns CDR1 SGDLS and CDR2 YYNGEE. The CDR3 has 13 residues. CDR3 sequence reads: CASSVGLAETQYF. The CDR3 nucleotides are TGTGCCAGCAGCGTAGGACTAGCAGAGACCCAGTACTTC.

The V and J genes are TRBV28 and TRBJ1-2; D is perhaps TRBD1 (5 bases). Trimming removed 6 bases at V and 4 bases at J, with 15 bases between. Germline loops: CDR1 MDHEN, CDR2 SYDVKM. The CDR3 runs to 14 residues. The CDR3 here is CASSRTGLSYGYTF. CDR3 bases: TGTGCCAGCAGCCGTACAGGCCTATCCTATGGCTACACCTTC.